This T cell receptor beta chain was sequenced during a study of CD8+CD57+ T cells in acquired aplastic anemia. In the study overall: Sorted CD4+ plus CD8+ cells gave DNA averaging around 3 ug.

Study-level findings and limits: Between the patient and control groups, CD8+ Simpson's diversity did not differ significantly.

Looked up from germline, CDR1 is LNHDA and CDR2 is SQIVND (reference sequence). The trim removed 6 bases at V and 5 bases at J, leaving 5 bases unmatched. CDR3 length: 14 amino acids. About this clonotype itself: Its specificity is unknown.

The study profiled TCR beta VDJ and CDR3 using genomic DNA as template. Each CDR3 protein is one row after TCRdb ran MiXCR on the reads. The sample yields 180,000 or so distinct CDR3 sequences, under 55% seen once. Before being chosen for sequencing, patients had shown CD8+CD57+ cell expansion by flow cytometry. V and J are TRBV19 and TRBJ2-1; 9 bases are a match to TRBD1. The TCR comes from a human donor with aplastic anemia. Material for sequencing was sorted CD4+, CD8+, or CD8+CD57+ T cells (not recorded which) from PBMCs. CDR3 sequence: CASSKQGANNEQFF. DNA of the CDR3: TGTGCCAGTAGCAAACAGGGGGCCAACAATGAGCAGTTCTTC.